This record looks at one T cell receptor (beta chain) sequence and its context. The sample belongs to a study of Ad26.COV2.S vaccination and SARS-CoV-2 variants. Treatment meaning: some 20 received Ad26.COV2.S at low or high dose, single or two shots; 5 received placebo; per-sample allocation not given. Samples came from day 63 after the first vaccine or placebo injection. Some clones are missing from TCRdb's copy, which holds only in-frame ones; the method was immunoSEQ multiplex PCR. The table lists 300,000 to 400,000 clones, roughly 84% of them singletons. V was pared by 1 base and J by 1 base, with 17 bases between. CDR1 and CDR2 (germline): LGHNA, YNFKEQ. This CDR3 is built from 17 residues.

Sample: peripheral blood, taken in a trial of Ad26.COV2.S vaccine versus placebo. The rearrangement links TRBV4-2 to TRBJ2-7, with D perhaps TRBD1 (6 bases). The sequence came from a person aged 18-60 years who received the Ad26.COV2.S COVID-19 vaccine or a placebo. CDR3 sequence (DNA): TGTGCCAGCAGCCAAGTCCCGACAGGAAGCGATTCCTACGAGCAGTACTTC. This gives the protein CASSQVPTGSDSYEQYF.